These T cell receptor beta chains were read from a single sample in a study of blood T cell repertoires in COVID-19. Using immunoSEQ multiplex PCR, the repertoire was profiled, and TCRdb retains in-frame clones only, with some absent. Here the sample spans some 160,000 clones, about 83% being singletons. The source material was peripheral blood. Source of these receptors: a man in his sixties or seventies who had recovered from COVID-19. Both conserved end residues are trimmed from each CDR3.

j_call v_call cdr3_aa
TRBJ2-7 TRBV6-2/TRBV6-3 ASSFWDYSYEQY
TRBJ1-3 TRBV11-2 ASSPGGTIY
TRBJ2-6 TRBV9 ASSLDSSGANVLT
TRBJ1-5 TRBV18 ASSPGQTNQPQH
TRBJ1-1 TRBV5-1 ASNPRAGMNTEAF
TRBJ2-4 TRBV7-9 ASTPGLAENIQY
TRBJ2-5 TRBV5-1 ASSLDPGRGETQY
TRBJ1-1 TRBV30 AWSVLGQGAEAF
TRBJ1-2 TRBV3-1/TRBV3-2 ASSQPGQNYGYT
TRBJ2-1 TRBV3-1/TRBV3-2 ASSHRPGLAGVRVRNYNEQF
TRBJ2-4 TRBV6-2/TRBV6-3 ASSSRDFKNIQY
TRBJ2-3 TRBV19 ASSSPPADRGADTQY
TRBJ2-5 TRBV12-3/TRBV12-4 ASKAGLETQY
TRBJ2-1 TRBV5-1 ASSSLAGASYNEQF
TRBJ1-5 TRBV6-1 ASSEGSLVSNQPQH
TRBJ2-7 TRBV7-9 ASSSGLARPYEQY
TRBJ1-1 TRBV3-1/TRBV3-2 ASSQQGASTEAF
TRBJ2-7 TRBV5-1 ASSNGNPRTYEQY
TRBJ2-3 TRBV29-1 SGVAATRTDTQY
TRBJ2-5 TRBV12-3/TRBV12-4 ASSLSSETQY
TRBJ2-1 TRBV4-2 ASSQPTSGSYNEQF
TRBJ2-5 TRBV13 ASSLRTGISQETQY
TRBJ1-5 TRBV7-8 ASSLLRGQVKSQPQH
TRBJ2-2 TRBV11-2 ASSFPLAGGPTGELF
TRBJ1-1 TRBV6-2/TRBV6-3 ASSVLAMNTEAF
TRBJ2-1 TRBV19 ASSSRAQSRDEQF
TRBJ1-6 TRBV18 ASSASGHRNSPLH
TRBJ2-7 TRBV3-1/TRBV3-2 ASSYADGTGFHEQY